The TCR beta chain described here comes from a study of blood T cell repertoires in COVID-19. On the study more broadly: COVID-19 samples, acute and convalescent, were from the United States, Italy and Spain.

This clone showed up just a few times. Per germline, CDR1 SGHTA and CDR2 FQGNSA. CDR3 length: 16 amino acids. J was trimmed by 0 bases and V by 6 bases; bases with no gene match: 4. Measured with immunoSEQ multiplex PCR; TCRdb has only the in-frame clones, and not every one. This table has some 50,000 clones, more than 75% appearing once. The TCR originated in a woman at least 80 years old with acute or convalescent COVID-19. Sequenced input: peripheral blood. V is TRBV7-2 and J is TRBJ2-3; 12 bases are a match to TRBD2. CDR3: CASSFGTSGSTDTQYF. For the CDR3, the DNA is TGTGCCAGCAGTTTTGGGACTAGCGGGAGCACAGATACGCAGTATTTT.